This is a list of T cell receptor beta chains from one sample in a study of cytomegalovirus exposure and HLA in healthy donors. TCRdb's table, derived via immunoSEQ multiplex PCR, lists solely in-frame clones and lacks some. The repertoire table contains 63,000 or so clones. Sequencing used PBMCs. Every receptor here comes from a boy aged 5-17 years in good health and CMV-seronegative. CDR3s include the opening cysteine and the closing phenylalanine or tryptophan. Fields, in order: V gene, J gene, D gene, CDR3 protein, CDR3 DNA. A D gene is named only where the DNA matches it firmly.

TRBV25-1,TRBJ1-1,NA,CASSWNTEAFF,TGTGCCAGCAGCTGGAACACTGAAGCTTTCTTT
TRBV7-2,TRBJ2-3,NA,CASSLAFADTQYF,TGTGCCAGCAGCTTAGCTTTCGCAGATACGCAGTATTTT
TRBV21-1,TRBJ2-2,NA,CASRSGSGEHTGELFF,TGTGCCAGCAGGAGTGGCAGCGGGGAACACACCGGGGAGCTGTTTTTT
TRBV10-3,TRBJ1-2,TRBD1,CAISESTTGNYGYTF,TGTGCCATCAGTGAGTCGACGACAGGGAACTATGGCTACACCTTC
TRBV29-1,TRBJ1-1,TRBD1,CSAPGGQLNTEAFF,TGCAGCGCCCCAGGGGGCCAATTGAACACTGAAGCTTTCTTT
TRBV27,TRBJ1-5,NA,CASSSDFNSNQPQHF,TGTGCCAGCAGTTCGGACTTCAATAGCAATCAGCCCCAGCATTTT
TRBV7-7,TRBJ2-7,NA,CASSVGPGSYEQYF,TGTGCCAGCAGCGTAGGGCCAGGTAGTTACGAGCAGTACTTC
TRBV10-3,TRBJ2-3,TRBD2,CAISGPGGPVEDTQYF,TGTGCCATCAGTGGTCCGGGGGGGCCGGTTGAAGATACGCAGTATTTT
TRBV5-1,TRBJ2-7,TRBD2,CASRTTSGEVVGEQYF,TGCGCCAGCAGAACGACTAGCGGAGAGGTCGTCGGCGAGCAGTACTTC
TRBV5-4,TRBJ2-1,TRBD2,CASSLDVATSGSYEQFF,TGTGCCAGCAGCTTGGACGTTGCGACTAGCGGGAGCTATGAGCAGTTCTTC
TRBV2,TRBJ2-3,NA,CASSDATVKYF,TGTGCCAGCAGTGATGCGACTGTAAAGTATTTT
TRBV12-5,TRBJ2-3,NA,CASGFGSTDTQYF,TGTGCTAGTGGTTTCGGGAGTACAGATACGCAGTATTTT
TRBV11-2,TRBJ1-2,NA,CASSTDPFYGYTF,TGTGCCAGCAGTACAGATCCCTTCTATGGCTACACCTTC
TRBV5-5,TRBJ1-2,NA,CASRPQGNYGYTF,TGTGCCAGCCGACCTCAGGGGAACTATGGCTACACCTTC
TRBV5-6,TRBJ1-4,NA,CASSWGRAEKLFF,TGTGCCAGCAGCTGGGGGCGCGCGGAAAAACTGTTTTTT
TRBV11-2,TRBJ1-2,NA,CASSPRGGASYGYTF,TGTGCCAGCAGCCCCCGGGGGGGGGCCTCCTATGGCTACACCTTC